Listed below are T cell receptor beta chains from one sample, sequenced in a study of T cells after yellow fever vaccination. TCRdb itself ran the 5' RACE reads through MiXCR, one entry per CDR3 protein. The table includes hundreds of thousands of distinct CDR3 sequences, roughly 3.5% detected once. Sequencing was performed on PBMCs, taken on the day of the yellow fever booster vaccination. Source of these receptors: a man aged 18 to 29 who received the YFV17D yellow fever vaccine. Both conserved end residues are part of each CDR3. D genes are given only for firm matches. Size tells how often a clone was seen (once, few, many) or the class of an expanded clone, and some rows leave it out.

V	J	D	size	DNA	CDR3
TRBV6-6	TRBJ2-1	TRBD2	few	TGTGCCAGCAGTTGGATAGCGGGGGGGCCTTACAATGAGCAGTTCTTC	CASSWIAGGPYNEQFF
TRBV12-3/TRBV12-4	TRBJ2-6	-	-	TGTGCCAGTCGCGTTAGCTCTGGGGCCAACGTCCTGACTTTC	CASRVSSGANVLTF
TRBV20-1	TRBJ1-4	-	-	TGCAGTGCCCAGAGGGGGGGCGCGATCTTCAGGGAAAAACTGTTTTTT	CSAQRGGAIFREKLFF
TRBV23-1	TRBJ2-3	TRBD1	few	TGCGCCAGCAGTCAACTGACAGGGTGGGGGTGGACAGATACGCAGTATTTT	CASSQLTGWGWTDTQYF
TRBV5-1	TRBJ1-5	-	-	TGCGCCAGCAGCTTGTACGGTAGCAATCAGCCCCAGCATTTT	CASSLYGSNQPQHF
TRBV12-3/TRBV12-4	TRBJ1-1	TRBD1	-	TGTGCCAGCAGTTTTGAAGGACAGGGGAACGCTGAAGCTTTCTTT	CASSFEGQGNAEAFF
TRBV20-1	TRBJ1-3	-	many	TGCAGTGCTAGTAGCATGTCGGGAAACACCATATATTTT	CSASSMSGNTIYF
TRBV12-2	TRBJ2-3	-	few	TGTGCAAGTCGCTTACTAGGGACTAGCGGGGACACAGATACGCAGTATTTT	CASRLLGTSGDTDTQYF
TRBV10-3	TRBJ2-1	TRBD2	-	TGTGCCATCAGTGAGTCTTCTAGCGGGGCCAAGAATGAGCAGTTCTTC	CAISESSSGAKNEQFF
TRBV25-1	TRBJ2-1	-	-	TGTGCCAGCAGTGACCCAGGGGGGCATGAGCAGTTCTTC	CASSDPGGHEQFF
TRBV25-1	TRBJ2-3	-	few	TGTGCCAGCAGTGAATATGCAGATACGCAGTATTTT	CASSEYADTQYF
TRBV18	TRBJ1-3	-	few	TGTGCCAGCTCACCGGGGGTCGGAAACACCATATATTTT	CASSPGVGNTIYF
TRBV11-2	TRBJ2-5	TRBD2	many	TGTGCCAGCAGGCGTCTAGCGGGGGGGCTGTATGAGACCCAGTACTTC	CASRRLAGGLYETQYF
TRBV11-2	TRBJ2-5	TRBD2	-	TGTGCCAGCAGCCCCCGAATGTCAGCGGGACCCCGGGGTGCAGAGACCCAGTACTTC	CASSPRMSAGPRGAETQYF
TRBV4-3	TRBJ2-1	TRBD1	many	TGCGCCAGCAGCCAACCCCGGACAGGGGCCTACAATGAGCAGTTCTTC	CASSQPRTGAYNEQFF
TRBV7-9	TRBJ2-1	TRBD2	many	TGTGCCAGCAGCTTGGCTAACCCGACTAGCGGGGCTGAGCAGTTCTTC	CASSLANPTSGAEQFF
TRBV5-8	TRBJ1-3	-	few	TGTGCCAGCAGCTTGCACGGGGACTCTGGAAACACCATATATTTT	CASSLHGDSGNTIYF
TRBV20-1	TRBJ2-1	TRBD2	few	TGCAGTGCTAGACCTAGCGGGGCCTACAATGAGCAGTTCTTC	CSARPSGAYNEQFF
TRBV27	TRBJ2-5	TRBD2	many	TGTGCCAGCAGTTCCGGTCGAGACAGCGGGGGACCCCAAGAGACCCAGTACTTC	CASSSGRDSGGPQETQYF
TRBV10-1	TRBJ2-2	-	-	TGCGCCAGCAGTGAGATTCTAGGTTCACCCGGGGAGCTGTTTTTT	CASSEILGSPGELFF
TRBV28	TRBJ2-6	-	many	TGTGCCAGCGATAGTAAGGGTTTCCGCTCTGGGGCCAACGTCCTGACTTTC	CASDSKGFRSGANVLTF
TRBV4-3	TRBJ1-2	-	few	TGCGCCAGCAGCCAAGATCTCCCGCGTGGGGAGGTATTGCGCTATGGCTACACCTTC	CASSQDLPRGEVLRYGYTF
TRBV4-3	TRBJ2-7	-	many	TGCGCCAGCAGCCAAGAGATGGGTCCCTACGAGCAGTACTTC	CASSQEMGPYEQYF
TRBV5-4	TRBJ2-1	-	-	TGTGCCAGCAGCCCACCGGGACACCTAGGGTACAATGAGCAGTTCTTC	CASSPPGHLGYNEQFF
TRBV6-1	TRBJ1-6	TRBD1	many	TGTGCCAGCAGTTCCCGGGACAGCCCTCGCCCCCTCCACTTT	CASSSRDSPRPLHF
TRBV6-5	TRBJ1-4	-	many	TGTGCCAGCAGTTACCAGGTCAGGACAGATCCTGAAAAACTGTTTTTT	CASSYQVRTDPEKLFF
TRBV4-3	TRBJ1-1	-	many	TGCGCCAGCAGCCCCCAAGGGGCGCAAACTGAAGCTTTCTTT	CASSPQGAQTEAFF
TRBV6-2/TRBV6-3	TRBJ2-5	TRBD1	-	TGTGCCAGCGGCCCCGGGACAGCTCTAGAGACCCAGTACTTC	CASGPGTALETQYF
TRBV7-9	TRBJ2-1	TRBD2	many	TGTGCCAGCAGCTTCGAGACTAGCGGAGAGTACAATGAGCAGTTCTTC	CASSFETSGEYNEQFF
TRBV5-1	TRBJ2-5	TRBD2	many	TGCGCCAGCAGTGCGGGGGGGCCCGTGGAGACCCAGTACTTC	CASSAGGPVETQYF
TRBV7-2	TRBJ1-1	-	few	TGTGCCAGCAGCTTGATCAGGGACGCTGAAGCTTTCTTT	CASSLIRDAEAFF
TRBV12-3/TRBV12-4	TRBJ2-2	-	-	TGTGCCAGCATTATGACAGGCGGGGAGCTGTTTTTT	CASIMTGGELFF
TRBV7-2	TRBJ1-1	-	-	TGTGCCAGCAGCTGGCCGGGAGACACTGAAGCTTTCTTT	CASSWPGDTEAFF
TRBV7-2	TRBJ2-3	-	many	TGTGCCAGCACCCGCCGAATAGATACGCAGTATTTT	CASTRRIDTQYF
TRBV6-2/TRBV6-3	TRBJ1-5	-	many	TGTGCCAGCAGTTACTCTGCAGGGGAGGTCAATCAGCCCCAGCATTTT	CASSYSAGEVNQPQHF
TRBV4-3	TRBJ1-2	TRBD1	many	TGCGCCAGCAGCCAAGGACAGGGCCAAAACTATGGCTACACCTTC	CASSQGQGQNYGYTF
TRBV21-1	TRBJ1-2	-	few	TGTGCCAGCAGCCGTAACAGGGGCGGGAATGGCTACACCTTC	CASSRNRGGNGYTF
TRBV6-6	TRBJ2-4	-	many	TGTGCCAGCAGTTCCGCCTTAGGACGGGCAGCTCCGTTAGCCAAAAACATTCAGTACTTC	CASSSALGRAAPLAKNIQYF
TRBV5-6	TRBJ2-7	-	-	TGTGCCAGCAGCATACTCCCAGGGCAGTCATCTTACGAGCAGTACTTC	CASSILPGQSSYEQYF
TRBV20-1	TRBJ2-2	-	few	TGCAGTGCCCAAATCACCGGGGAGCTGTTTTTT	CSAQITGELFF
TRBV12-5	TRBJ2-2	-	many	TGTGCTAGTGGTTTGACGAACACCGGGGAGCTGTTTTTT	CASGLTNTGELFF
TRBV19	TRBJ1-2	TRBD1	few	TGTGCCAGTACCCACCCGGGACAGGGGTATGGCTACACCTTC	CASTHPGQGYGYTF
TRBV5-1	TRBJ1-1	-	-	TGCGCCAGCAGCTTGTGGCCTGAGGGCCCCGAAGCTTTCTTT	CASSLWPEGPEAFF
TRBV5-1	TRBJ2-3	TRBD2	few	TGCGCCAGCAGCACGAACCAACTCGGGGGGGATACGCAGTATTTT	CASSTNQLGGDTQYF
TRBV5-1	TRBJ2-7	-	many	TGCGCCAGCAGCGGGGGAGGGGGCTTTGCATACGAGCAGTACTTC	CASSGGGGFAYEQYF